One and the same sample provided the 26 T cell receptor beta chains below, sequenced in a study of vaccination effects on CD4 cells after COVID-19. It was after approximately 11 days of culture that CD4+ T cells were isolated. TCRdb keeps only in-frame clones here, not all; method: immunoSEQ multiplex PCR. This sample has 50,000 to 70,000 clones, with 72% found just once. For these receptors, no antigen is known. The sample in question was CD4+ T cells from PBMCs cultured without peptide, obtained before COVID-19 vaccination. These receptors came from a human donor who had a prior SARS-CoV-2 infection.

The genes are TRBV5-4 and TRBJ2-1; TRBD1 might be the D (6 bases). The CDR3 has 14 amino acids. Germline assignment: CDR1 SGHNT and CDR2 YYREEE (reference sequence). The germline V and J ends were trimmed by 4 bases and 4 bases, with 12 bases remaining between them. Here the CDR3 reads CASSSQQGYNEQFF. The CDR3 DNA reads as TGTGCCAGCAGCAGCCAACAGGGTTACAATGAGCAGTTCTTC.

The genes are TRBV7-2 and TRBJ2-7; D is possibly TRBD1 (5 bases). This CDR3 spans 14 amino acids. The V gene's germline CDR1 is SGHTA and CDR2 FQGNSA. With 5 bases removed from V and 3 bases from J, the gap between germline ends came to 14 bases. The chain's CDR3 is CASSQGGPYYEQYF. The DNA of the CDR3 is TGTGCCAGCAGCCAGGGCGGCCCCTACTACGAGCAGTACTTC.

This clone was recorded many times. The chain joins TRBV23-1 to TRBJ2-7; the match to TRBD1 covers 8 bases. TRBV23-1 is noted as an ORF with a role that remains uncertain. V shed 8 bases and J 4 bases; nucleotides not matched to a gene: 13. The CDR3 runs 15 residues. CDR3 sequence (DNA): TGCGCCAGCGATCTAAACTCAGGGGGCGGGTACGAGCAGTACTTC. This encodes CASDLNSGGGYEQYF.

The gene calls are TRBV11-1 and TRBJ2-7; 11 bases map to TRBD2. Germline trimming cut 2 bases from V and 3 bases from J; bases unmatched to any gene: 3. The CDR3 covers 15 residues. CDR1 is SGHAT, CDR2 FQDESV, per germline (reference sequence). The CDR3 region has the DNA TGTGCCAGCAGCTTAAGACTAGCGGGGAACTACGAGCAGTACTTC. Translation: CASSLRLAGNYEQYF. Together with reference TRBV11-1 and TRBJ2-7, the CDR3 gives the full variable domain: EAEVAQSPRYKITEKSQAVAFWCDPISGHATLYWYRQILGQGPELLVQFQDESVVDDSQLPKDRFSAERLKGVDSTLKIQPAELGDSAMYLCASSLRLAGNYEQYFGPGTRLTVT.

This chain links TRBV24-1 with TRBJ1-1; D gene unclear. Trimming cost V 5 bases and J 2 bases, with 5 bases left between them. Germline CDR1 is KGHDR and CDR2 is SFDVKD. The CDR3 is 12 residues long. For the CDR3, the DNA is TGTGCCACCAGTGGCCCTAACACTGAAGCTTTCTTT. This gives the protein CATSGPNTEAFF.

This clone occurred a few times. This chain connects TRBV11-1 to TRBJ1-6, with no clear D. The CDR3 has 14 amino acids. CDR1 is SGHAT, CDR2 FQDESV, per germline (reference sequence). V was shortened by 5 bases and J by 6 bases, with 11 bases between the two germline ends. CDR3 amino acids: CASSIGRFNSPLHF. CDR3 DNA: TGTGCCAGCAGCATAGGACGGTTTAATTCACCCCTCCACTTT.

V usage is TRBV30 and J usage is TRBJ1-6, with a weak D call TRBD1 (6 bases). Trimming took 3 bases from V and 17 from J, leaving 14 bases between them. Per germline, CDR1 GTSNPN and CDR2 SVGIG (reference sequence). There are 11 residues in the CDR3. CDR3 protein: CAWSLTGNIHF. The CDR3 DNA sequence: TGTGCCTGGAGCTTAACAGGGAACATCCACTTT.

The chain is built from TRBV6-6 and TRBJ1-2; a possible D gene is TRBD1 (6 bases). Germline CDR1 reads MNHNY; CDR2 reads SVGAGI (reference sequence). The CDR3 runs 16 residues. V lost 2 bases, J lost 7 bases, and 20 bases lay in between. CDR3 DNA: TGTGCCAGCAGTTACCCACAGCCATGGGGGGCATTTGGCTACACCTTC. The encoded protein is CASSYPQPWGAFGYTF.

This clone was seen a few times. The CDR3 DNA reads TGTGCCAGCAGCCCCCTCTACAGGGGGCGTTTAGAGCAGTACTTC. Translating it yields CASSPLYRGRLEQYF. The rearrangement joins TRBV7-9 to TRBJ2-7; 9 nucleotides match TRBD1. With V trimmed by 5 bases and J by 7 bases, 12 bases remained unmatched. Germline loops: CDR1 SEHNR, CDR2 FQNEAQ (reference sequence). This CDR3 contains 15 residues.

V usage is TRBV5-5 and J usage is TRBJ1-4, with D tentatively TRBD1 (5 bases). Trimming removed 0 bases from V and 3 bases from J, with 9 bases in between. CDR3 size: 15 residues. Germline values: CDR1 SGHKS, CDR2 YYEKEE (reference sequence). The CDR3, as DNA: TGTGCCAGCAGCTTGGCACCAGGGTCTAATGAAAAACTGTTTTTT. Amino acids: CASSLAPGSNEKLFF.

The chain links TRBV6-2 or TRBV6-3 to TRBJ2-1; 8 bases fit TRBD2. The J segment lost 7 bases and the V segment lost 5 bases, leaving 13 bases of the junction unmatched. CDR1 is MNHEY, CDR2 SVGEGT, per germline. There are 16 residues in the CDR3. The CDR3 spells CASSNTPGLVLNEQFF. CDR3 sequence (DNA): TGTGCCAGCAGTAACACTCCGGGACTAGTCTTGAATGAGCAGTTCTTC.

The rearrangement links TRBV25-1 to TRBJ1-1; 9 bases align to TRBD1. This CDR3 region has 15 residues. V was pared by 3 bases and J by 4 bases, with 6 bases of the junction left unmatched. The V gene's germline CDR1 is MGHDK and CDR2 SYGVNS. The CDR3: CASSDGTTGGTEAFF. CDR3 bases: TGTGCCAGCAGTGATGGGACGACAGGGGGCACTGAAGCTTTCTTT. Variable domain in full (rest from reference TRBV25-1 and TRBJ1-1): EADIYQTPRYLVIGTGKKITLECSQTMGHDKMYWYQQDPGMELHLIHYSYGVNSTEKGDLSSESTVSRIRTEHFPLTLESARPSHTSQYLCASSDGTTGGTEAFFGQGTRLTVV.

This clone was seen just once. This chain links TRBV11-3 with TRBJ2-5; D ambiguous. Per the germline V gene, CDR1 is SGHNT and CDR2 is YENEEA. The CDR3 loop spans 14 amino acids. Trimming took off 0 bases at V and 2 bases at J, with 7 bases between the two ends. The CDR3 region has the DNA TGTGCCAGCAGCTTAGATCAGCTACAAGAGACCCAGTACTTC. Protein product: CASSLDQLQETQYF.

The chain employs TRBV5-1 and TRBJ1-1; D uncertain. CDR1 SGHRS and CDR2 YFSETQ come from the germline V gene. V was trimmed by 4 bases and J by 6 bases, leaving 19 bases between them. The CDR3 spans 15 residues. The CDR3, as DNA: TGCGCCAGCAGCATGTCCTTAATGGGGAAGGCTGAAGCTTTCTTT. It yields the protein CASSMSLMGKAEAFF.

This chain joins TRBV20-1 and TRBJ2-3; D gene unclear. This CDR3 is 11 amino acids long. With 5 bases removed from V and 2 bases from J, the gap between germline ends came to 5 bases. Germline CDR1 is DFQATT and CDR2 is SNEGSKA (reference sequence). CDR3 sequence reads: CSAPYTDTQYF. As DNA, the CDR3 is TGCAGTGCTCCCTACACAGATACGCAGTATTTT.

V is TRBV7-2 and J is TRBJ1-1; possible D gene TRBD1, 5 bases. This CDR3 has 14 amino acids. Trimming pared 0 bases from V and 5 bases from J, leaving 10 bases between. The germline V gene has CDR1 SGHTA and CDR2 FQGNSA. The chain's CDR3 is CASSLAYRGTEAFF. The CDR3 DNA reads TGTGCCAGCAGCTTAGCGTATCGGGGGACTGAAGCTTTCTTT.

V and J are TRBV3-1 (or the pseudogene TRBV3-2) and TRBJ2-5; D gene ambiguous. V was clipped by 3 bases and J by 2 bases, with 7 bases between them. The CDR3 runs 13 residues. Germline CDR1 reads LGHDT; CDR2 reads YNNKEL (reference sequence). CDR3: CASSQDEQETQYF. The DNA of the CDR3 is TGTGCCAGCAGCCAGGATGAACAAGAGACCCAGTACTTC.

The rearrangement links TRBV2 to TRBJ1-2; D is ambiguous. Trimming shortened V by 1 base and J by 3 bases, and 12 bases separated the two germline ends. Germline CDR1 reads SNHLY; CDR2 reads FYNNEI. This CDR3 spans 15 amino acids. The CDR3 protein is CASSEDGNTYYGYTF. The CDR3 DNA reads as TGTGCCAGCAGTGAAGATGGAAACACGTACTATGGCTACACCTTC.

The genes are TRBV5-4 and TRBJ2-1, with D possibly being TRBD2 (5 bases). V was cut by 1 base and J by 6 bases, with 8 bases left in between. The germline CDR1 and CDR2 sequences are SGHNT and YYREEE (reference sequence). This CDR3 is 13 amino acids long. CDR3 loop: CASSLSTSNEQFF. DNA of the CDR3: TGTGCCAGCAGCTTGAGTACTAGCAATGAGCAGTTCTTC.

This chain links TRBV5-1 with TRBJ1-4, with 7 bases lining up with TRBD1. Germline-derived CDR1 and CDR2 are SGHRS and YFSETQ. Trimming took 7 bases from V and 4 from J; bases not matched to a gene: 7. The CDR3 is 14 amino acids. CDR3 region: CASRLGDSNEKLFF. As DNA, the CDR3 is TGCGCCAGCCGCCTGGGGGACAGTAATGAAAAACTGTTTTTT. The complete variable domain, with remaining parts taken from reference TRBV5-1 and TRBJ1-4, reads KAGVTQTPRYLIKTRGQQVTLSCSPISGHRSVSWYQQTPGQGLQFLFEYFSETQRNKGNFPGRFSGRQFSNSRSEMNVSTLELGDSALYLCASRLGDSNEKLFFGSGTQLSVL.

This chain's CDR3 is CASSFWQQETQYF. The CDR3 DNA sequence: TGTGCCAGCAGCTTTTGGCAGCAAGAGACCCAGTACTTC. The V and J genes are TRBV5-4 and TRBJ2-5; D is unclear. CDR1 is SGHNT and CDR2 is YYREEE in the germline V gene (reference sequence). The CDR3 loop spans 13 amino acids. V was pared by 2 bases and J by 2 bases, with 7 bases between. The entire variable domain, with the rest obtained from reference TRBV5-4 and TRBJ2-5, is as follows: ETGVTQSPTHLIKTRGQQVTLRCSSQSGHNTVSWYQQALGQGPQFIFQYYREEENGRGNFPPRFSGLQFPNYSSELNVNALELDDSALYLCASSFWQQETQYFGPGTRLLVL.

The rearrangement uses TRBV5-1 and TRBJ1-2; D remains unclear. This CDR3 has 15 amino acids. The V end lost 3 bases, the J end lost 3 bases, and 15 bases lay between the germline ends. Germline V gene data show CDR1 as SGHRS and CDR2 as YFSETQ. Here the CDR3 DNA reads TGCGCCAGCAGCTCCGGAGAGGGTTGGGACTATGGCTACACCTTC. Amino acids: CASSSGEGWDYGYTF.

This clone was recorded a few times. The chain has TRBV5-1 and TRBJ2-1; D not certain. The V end lost 0 bases, the J end lost 13 bases, and 17 bases lay between the germline ends. Germline V gene data show CDR1 as SGHRS and CDR2 as YFSETQ. The CDR3 runs to 14 residues. In nucleotides, the CDR3 is TGCGCCAGCAGCTTGGTGTTGGCGAGCTCTGGACAGTTCTTC. Its protein is CASSLVLASSGQFF.

The V call is TRBV3-1 (or the pseudogene TRBV3-2), the J call TRBJ2-5; no firm D call. This CDR3 is built from 10 residues. Germline V CDR1 and CDR2: LGHDT, YNNKEL (reference sequence). V was pared by 4 bases and J by 4 bases, with 1 base between. CDR3 sequence reads: CASSRETQYF. The CDR3 region has the DNA TGTGCCAGCAGCCGAGAGACCCAGTACTTC.

The rearrangement uses TRBV6-6 and TRBJ1-2; D unresolved. Germline lookup yields CDR1 MNHNY and CDR2 SVGAGI (reference sequence). The CDR3 sequence is 15 residues long. The V and J ends lost 0 bases and 4 bases respectively, with 12 bases between them. The CDR3 nucleotides are TGTGCCAGCAGTTACTCGATGCAGGCCATCTATGGCTACACCTTC. This codes for CASSYSMQAIYGYTF.

This clone has a handful of counts. V is TRBV30 and J is TRBJ2-7; D gene unclear. Germline V gene data show CDR1 as GTSNPN and CDR2 as SVGIG (reference sequence). The CDR3 extends over 13 amino acids. Deletions cut 0 bases from V and 3 bases from J, with 9 bases between. The CDR3 DNA follows: TGTGCCTGGAGTGTCGCGGACCTCTACGAGCAGTACTTC. Protein: CAWSVADLYEQYF.